Reported below is one TCR beta chain. What it binds is unknown. The sample belongs to a study of response to subunit inactivated influenza vaccine. Whole-study results and caveats: Every seasonal influenza vaccination brings in few new T cells, the authors suggested.

Each CDR3 protein is one row after TCRdb ran MiXCR on the RT-PCR reads. In the table there are approximately 500,000 distinct CDR3 sequences, 10% to 15% of which are singletons. V lost 6 bases to trimming and J lost 4 bases, with 12 bases between them. The germline V gene encodes CDR1 SNHLY and CDR2 FYNNEI. CDR3 length: 13 residues. The V call is TRBV2, the J call TRBJ1-1; possibly TRBD1 for D (6 bases). This receptor was obtained from a man aged 50-60 years who received an inactivated influenza vaccine. This material consisted of PBMCs from blood, taken about 40 days after vaccination. In nucleotides, the CDR3 is TGTGCCAGCAGACCTCAGGGGACCACTGAAGCTTTCTTT. It codes for CASRPQGTTEAFF.